This T cell receptor (beta chain) was documented in a study of cytomegalovirus exposure and HLA in healthy donors (dated by TCRdb to about 2017). In terms of the full investigation: An earlier analysis of roughly 610 of the donors reported 276 Gb of sequence data and 95 million to 130 million unique TCR beta sequences obtained from some 200 million T cells. An early release that covered fewer than 750 HLA-typed donors contained around 300 gigabases of sequencing data and approximately 85 million unique TCR sequences. Among the roughly 400 genotyped donors, around 81% belonged to the genetic ancestry cluster associated with self-reported Caucasian donors. The study was designed to test whether signatures of past pathogen exposure could be identified by cataloging public T cell receptors. The study used immunosequencing to profile the T cell repertoires of hundreds of subjects and linked those repertoires to cytomegalovirus serostatus. A separate validation cohort of roughly 130 different subjects was used in addition to the roughly 720-subject first cohort. To predict cytomegalovirus infection status, the study combined high-throughput TCR immunosequencing, statistical association of individual TCRs with disease status, and machine learning. A later analysis re-analyzed previously published TCR beta repertoires from roughly 600 donors and added high-resolution HLA genotyping to study TCR occurrence patterns. In the later analysis, no new phenotypic data were used to find candidate immune exposures; instead, reliance was placed on TCR beta sequences and their occurrence across donors. An earlier analysis of approximately 580 of the donors used high-throughput TCR beta sequencing to judge whether each TCR beta V gene segment behaved as functional or pseudogenic. Alongside the repertoire data, information on donor age, sex, ethnicity and CMV serostatus was compiled. A later genetic analysis used genome-wide SNP genotypes for about 60% of the roughly 700 donors, treating that subset as a discovery cohort. Every repertoire in the discovery cohort had been generated on one and the same sequencing platform. Both class I and class II loci were covered by HLA typing, at four-digit resolution. The number of typed donors differed by locus: roughly 629-630 for A, B, C, DRB1 and DQB1; approximately 520 for DQA1; fewer than 610 for DPA1; and 400 to 480 for DPB1. Several DR-DQ haplotypes were handled as single units for association and clustering, since linkage in the cohort was strong. Among about 400 genotyped donors of the cohort, an average of approximately 240,000 unique TCR beta nucleotide sequences was sequenced per donor, of which about 18% were non-productive. Summary of the overall study and its limitations: Linkage disequilibrium might explain the correlated functional status among segregating V segments, but an unknown experimental factor could not be ruled out. A further reported finding was that TCR beta sequences accurately predicted the HLA-A and HLA-B alleles for most subjects in the first cohort. For the cohort, immune exposure information was limited to CMV serostatus. Specific HLA alleles were associated with 16,951 TCR beta sequences at a false discovery rate of 0.05 in a later analysis. In a later genetic analysis, fewer N-insertions in productive TCRs were reported among donors in an Asian-associated ancestry cluster than the roughly 670-donor mean. When HLA alleles, especially DR and DQ, strongly co-occurred, TCR associations were difficult to assign to individual alleles. In a later analysis, HLA-associated TCR beta chains were found to be more clonally expanded and to have lower generation probabilities than equally common non-associated chains. In a later analysis, TCR association rates were found to vary across HLA loci, with the most associated TCRs seen for DRB1 alleles and the fewest for HLA-C alleles. Because the 87-base-pair reads could not distinguish some IMGT-functional V segments, including TRBV6-2 and TRBV6-3, those segments were excluded. About 17 rarely observed V segments, including chromosome 9 orphons, were excluded from the earlier analysis of approximately 500 of the donors because counts were too low. In a later analysis, most CMV-associated TCR beta chains were found to appear HLA-restricted, with HLA associations seemingly driven largely by CMV exposure. In the study, some 180 TCR beta chains were listed as associated with cytomegalovirus. According to the authors, the approach could potentially be generalized to other disease states and immunological phenotypes. Cytomegalovirus status was reported to be diagnosed by the classifier with high specificity and sensitivity in both the original and validation cohorts. An earlier analysis of some 560 of the donors showed that most TCR beta V segments appeared in productive rearrangements either about 87% or about 30% of the time, which broadly matched IMGT annotations. Most TCR sequences were seen in very few donors, while some public TCRs were found in many individuals. Because HLA typing was missing for some donors at each locus, association tests included only the typed subset. An association between a missense DCLRE1C variant and V-gene and J-gene trimming of TCR beta chains was found in a later genetic analysis and replicated in an independent cohort. In vitro tests confirmed that a few of the cytomegalovirus-associated TCR beta chains recognize cytomegalovirus antigens. Several of the top co-occurrence clusters appeared to be linked to parvovirus B19, influenza, CMV and Epstein-Barr virus, according to a later analysis. The cohort was sequenced for TCR beta chains only, and without alpha or paired-chain data the features that could be detected were limited. A cluster of highly shared sequence variants was judged likely to represent a technical artifact of the sequencing pipeline. Roughly uniform sequencing depth across donors was assumed in presence/absence analyses, although this assumption may not hold.

Worth noting for this clone: What this receptor recognizes is not known. Base qualities are not recorded, but no much larger clone differs from it by a single base.

The cohort consisted of hundreds of healthy bone marrow donors. All cohort members were sampled while nominally healthy, although unrecorded immune exposures were likely present. The donor tested CMV seronegative, placing the donor among the 350 to 400 seronegative members of the cohort. A peripheral blood sample was provided by each donor, and peripheral blood mononuclear cells were used for TCR beta sequencing. Genomic DNA was extracted from the blood cell samples with the Qiagen DNeasy Blood Extraction Kit. Libraries were constructed by the immunoSEQ multiplex PCR assay. For the multiplex PCR, a mixture combining 60 forward primers for TCR Vbeta segments and 13 reverse primers for TCR Jbeta segments was used. A multiplex PCR assay on genomic DNA amplified the CDR3 region of rearranged TCR beta genes. The amplified TCR beta libraries were sequenced on the Illumina HiSeq System as 87-base-pair reads. The authors' analysis ran thus. A later analysis tallied roughly 80 million unique TCR beta chains across the approximately 670 repertoires, and approximately 12 million of those chains were shared by two or more donors. Raw reads were error-corrected and collapsed into unique sequences with a nearest-neighbor algorithm that merged closely related sequences to remove PCR and sequencing errors. Alignment of CDR3 sequences to IMGT reference sequences was used to assign V, D and J gene segments. For a sequence to be retained, a match of at least six nucleotides to both a V gene segment and a J gene segment was required. A rearrangement was called productive if the CDR3 had no stop codons and remained in frame with V and J, and every other rearrangement was called non-productive. Following IMGT convention, CDR3 was defined as the stretch from the second conserved V-encoded cysteine up to the conserved J-encoded phenylalanine. Sequences without an unambiguous match to a single V gene segment were excluded from the earlier analysis of almost 600 of the donors. In an earlier analysis of 587 of the donors, V segments were called functional above 56.7% productive rearrangements and were called segregating when the between-donor standard deviation exceeded 5%. A statistical classification framework was built to diagnose cytomegalovirus status from the catalog of TCR beta chain sequences. In a later analysis, V and J genes were assigned by comparing TCR nucleotide sequences against IMGT/GENE-DB human TR gene sequences. In a later analysis, CDR3 sequences and most-parsimonious VDJ recombination scenarios were assigned using the TCRdist pipeline. In a later analysis, each TCR beta chain was defined by its CDR3 amino acid sequence together with its V-gene family, and reads lacking a unique V-gene family were excluded. To address suspected cross-contamination and a sequencing artifact, a later analysis removed 592 highly shared, low-generation-probability nucleotide sequences. In a later analysis, a clonal expansion index for each public chain was calculated from normalized within-repertoire ranks of inferred template counts. Generation probabilities in a later analysis came from a VDJ recombination model fitted to out-of-frame rearrangements, and those results were checked against IGoR. A later analysis scored TCR-TCR, TCR-HLA and TCR-CMV co-occurrence with hypergeometric tests, applying a repertoire-size bias correction to TCR pairs. A later analysis estimated false discovery rates by permuting HLA or CMV assignments 20 times. A later analysis grouped co-occurring TCRs with DBSCAN, adding TCRdist sequence similarity when clustering within HLA-allele-positive subsets. Repertoires with fewer than 30,000 or more than 120,000 public chains, plus five repertoires with anomalous nucleotide sharing, were excluded from co-occurrence clustering. Not all clones reach the TCRdb copy of this immuneACCESS table, which keeps in-frame sequences only. Checked studies attribute under half of the gap to unresolved V genes and leave the rest unexplained. D and trimming come from the DNA, and the V and J calls and clone size come from that table. This sample comprises around 99,000 clones, about 77% of them detected only once. Together, the top ten hold approximately 3.5% of the sample.

The V and J ends are trimmed by 3 bases and 7 bases, leaving 9 bases between them. CDR1 and CDR2, looked up from the germline V gene (reference sequence), are LNHDA and SQIVND. The CDR3 covers 12 residues, taking in both the cysteine and the phenylalanine. Of the read, only the CDR3 DNA is kept; its 36 bases are in frame from base 1. The sequenced material came from PBMCs. This TCR derives from a man in his forties or fifties in good health and CMV-seronegative. The V and J genes are TRBV19 and TRBJ1-1; TRBD1 is a weak D gene call, 6 bases matching. The CDR3 sequence is CASSMTGVEAFF. The bases are TGTGCCAGTAGTATGACAGGAGTTGAAGCTTTCTTT.